The rows below give T cell receptor beta chains drawn from one sample of a study of T cells in Graves' hyperthyroidism and ophthalmopathy. TCRdb re-called the multiplex PCR reads through MiXCR, storing one row per CDR3 protein. The sample carries 660,000 or so distinct CDR3 sequences, nearly 45% recorded once. The sample was peripheral blood or thyroid tissue (not recorded which). Receptor source: an adult man with Graves' disease, either hyperthyroidism or ophthalmopathy (not recorded which). CDR3s include the opening cysteine and the closing phenylalanine or tryptophan. A D gene is named only where the DNA matches it firmly. Part of the rows lack a size; the others show once, few, many or a class for expanded clones.

CDR3 DNA | CDR3 protein | clone size | V gene | D gene | J gene
TGTGCCAGCAGTGCTAGGCAGGGTCAGAATTCACCCCTCCACTTT | CASSARQGQNSPLHF | - | TRBV25-1 | - | TRBJ1-6
TGTGCCACCAGCAGTTACCCGGGACTACCCCAAGAGACCCAGTACTTC | CATSSYPGLPQETQYF | - | TRBV24-1 | TRBD2 | TRBJ2-5
TGTGCCAGTAGACCTCCGGGACGAAAGGAAACTGAAGCTTTCTTT | CASRPPGRKETEAFF | many | TRBV19 | - | TRBJ1-1
TGTGCCAGTAGTGGCGATGGGACAGGGGGTAACTCCTTCTATGGCTACACCTTC | CASSGDGTGGNSFYGYTF | few | TRBV19 | TRBD1 | TRBJ1-2
TGTGCCAGCACCTTTAGCCCCTCAACTAATGAAAAACTGTTTTTT | CASTFSPSTNEKLFF | - | TRBV2 | - | TRBJ1-4
TGTGCCAGCAGCTTAAACGGAGGGGGGAACACTGAAGCTTTCTTT | CASSLNGGGNTEAFF | once | TRBV7-2 | - | TRBJ1-1
TGTGCCAGCAGCGAAGGGACAGGGTCGAGTTCACCCCTCCACTTT | CASSEGTGSSSPLHF | - | TRBV7-2 | TRBD1 | TRBJ1-6
TGTGCCAGCAGCCCCCGGACAGGGGGCGCGCCTTCACCCCTCCACTTT | CASSPRTGGAPSPLHF | many | TRBV9 | TRBD1 | TRBJ1-6
TGCGCCAGCAGCTTGGCGCCGGGGACAGGGGTGCCCTACGAGCAGTACTTC | CASSLAPGTGVPYEQYF | - | TRBV5-1 | TRBD1 | TRBJ2-7
TGTGCCAGCACCATGGACACGGACATATATTTT | CASTMDTDIYF | many | TRBV2 | - | TRBJ1-3
TGTGCCAGTATGTACAGAGGGGGCAATCAGCCCCAGCATTTT | CASMYRGGNQPQHF | - | TRBV19 | - | TRBJ1-5
TGTGCCAGCAGCTTAAACGGACTAGCGGACGAGACCCAGTACTTC | CASSLNGLADETQYF | few | TRBV7-3 | TRBD2 | TRBJ2-5
TGCAGTGCTAGAGATCTACAGGGTAATTCACCCCTCCACTTT | CSARDLQGNSPLHF | many | TRBV20-1 | - | TRBJ1-6
TGTGCCAGCAGCCTCAGCGGGAGGGCCACCGGGGAGCTGTTTTTT | CASSLSGRATGELFF | many | TRBV2 | TRBD2 | TRBJ2-2
TGCAGTGCTAGAGAGGGGGGGTTGGTGCGGGGCTACACCTTC | CSAREGGLVRGYTF | - | TRBV20-1 | - | TRBJ1-2
TGCAGTGCCACAGGGACAGGGTTGAACACTGAAGCTTTCTTT | CSATGTGLNTEAFF | - | TRBV20-1 | TRBD1 | TRBJ1-1
TGTGCCAGCAGCTCAGGACAGAAGTACACTGAAGCTTTCTTT | CASSSGQKYTEAFF | few | TRBV9 | - | TRBJ1-1
TGTGCCAGTAGTATATTGGGGGTGAACACTGAAGCTTTCTTT | CASSILGVNTEAFF | - | TRBV19 | - | TRBJ1-1
TGCAGTGCTAGAGGGGGGGGCACCCAAGAGACCCAGTACTTC | CSARGGGTQETQYF | many | TRBV20-1 | - | TRBJ2-5
TGTGCCAGCAGCTTGGTTTCTCTGGGGCAGACCCAGTACTTC | CASSLVSLGQTQYF | many | TRBV5-6 | - | TRBJ2-5